This TCR beta chain was profiled in a study of control samples from healthy donors and cancer patients. Method: immunoSEQ multiplex PCR; TCRdb's copy keeps in-frame clones and lacks some. The data contain tens of thousands of clones, over 90% of them singletons. Germline lookup yields CDR1 SNHLY and CDR2 FYNNEI. Trimming took 7 bases from V and 2 from J, leaving 20 bases between them. The CDR3 runs to 16 residues. This chain links TRBV2 with TRBJ1-2; D perhaps matches TRBD1 (5 bases). Sequenced material: blood. The receptor was isolated from a woman aged 25 to 39 in good health. The CDR3 here is CASTLQAGRRNYGYTF. CDR3 DNA: TGTGCCAGCACCCTTCAGGCAGGGAGGCGCAACTATGGCTACACCTTC.